The 16 T cell receptor beta chains below all came from one sample that was sequenced in a study of blood T cell repertoires in COVID-19. Profiled with immunoSEQ multiplex PCR; TCRdb holds only in-frame clones, not every one. This table holds 90,000 to 100,000 clones, 65% to 85% found once. Source material: peripheral blood. These receptors were taken from a woman aged 55-70 years with acute or convalescent COVID-19.

This rearrangement joins TRBV19 to TRBJ2-3; 9 nucleotides agree with TRBD1. CDR1 and CDR2 (germline): LNHDA, SQIVND (reference sequence). The CDR3 spans 14 residues. V was pared by 7 bases and J by 3 bases, with 5 bases of the junction left unmatched. The CDR3 DNA is TGTGCCAGTAACACAGGGGGCCGGACAGATACGCAGTATTTT. Translated, it gives CASNTGGRTDTQYF.

CDR3 nucleotide sequence: TGTGCCACCAGCAGGTCGACAGGGATCTCCTACGAGCAGTACTTC. Its protein is CATSRSTGISYEQYF. The chain links TRBV15 to TRBJ2-7; TRBD1 agrees at 7 bases. This CDR3 contains 15 residues. Per germline, CDR1 LNHNV and CDR2 YYDKDF (reference sequence). V lost 3 bases and J lost 0; bases outside the gene matches: 5.

V and J are TRBV9 and TRBJ1-3, with D unresolved. From germline, CDR1 is SGDLS and CDR2 YYNGEE. V was pared by 0 bases and J by 3 bases, with 13 bases between. CDR3 length: 16 amino acids. The CDR3 loop is CASSVDAGLSGNTIYF. CDR3 nucleotide sequence: TGTGCCAGCAGCGTAGACGCGGGGTTGAGTGGAAACACCATATATTTT. The variable domain in full, completed from reference TRBV9 and TRBJ1-3, reads DSGVTQTPKHLITATGQRVTLRCSPRSGDLSVYWYQQSLDQGLQFLIQYYNGEERAKGNILERFSAQQFPDLHSELNLSSLELGDSALYFCASSVDAGLSGNTIYFGEGSWLTVV.

This clone was counted a single time. This chain links TRBV30 with TRBJ2-2; TRBD1 matches 9 bases. The CDR3 totals 15 residues. V lost 3 bases and J lost 4; bases outside the gene matches: 6. CDR1 is GTSNPN, CDR2 SVGIG, per germline (reference sequence). The CDR3 sequence: CAWSEDRGGTGELFF. DNA for the CDR3: TGTGCCTGGAGCGAGGACAGGGGTGGCACCGGGGAGCTGTTTTTT.

This clone appeared once. The V call is TRBV27, the J call TRBJ1-1, with a possible D match to TRBD1 (6 bases). Germline V lookup: CDR1 MNHEY, CDR2 SMNVEV (reference sequence). CDR3 length: 13 amino acids. With 4 bases removed from V and 11 bases from J, the gap between germline ends came to 17 bases. The CDR3 nucleotides read TGTGCCAGCAGTTCTACCCAGGGGATGCAGGCTTTCTTT. Residues: CASSSTQGMQAFF.

The chain joins TRBV27 to TRBJ2-7; maybe TRBD1 (6 bases). Germline CDR1 reads MNHEY; CDR2 reads SMNVEV (reference sequence). V lost 6 bases and J 2 bases, leaving 11 bases between the germline ends. The CDR3 spans 13 residues. CDR3 region: CASSSGVPYEQYF. CDR3 DNA: TGTGCCAGCAGCTCAGGGGTCCCCTACGAGCAGTACTTC.

The chain recombines TRBV27 with TRBJ2-5, with 7 positions matching TRBD1. Trimming took 2 bases from V and 1 from J; bases not matched to a gene: 7. The length of the CDR3 is 16 residues. CDR1 MNHEY and CDR2 SMNVEV come from the germline V gene (reference sequence). The CDR3 is CASSLRGGDLQETQYF. CDR3 in DNA: TGTGCCAGCAGTTTACGAGGGGGCGACCTCCAAGAGACCCAGTACTTC.

As DNA, the CDR3 is TGTGCCAGCAGTTACTCCGGGATAAACGGCAATTCACCCCTCCACTTT. It translates to CASSYSGINGNSPLHF. The rearrangement links TRBV6-5 to TRBJ1-6; D is ambiguous. The CDR3 has 16 residues. Germline V gene data show CDR1 as MNHEY and CDR2 as SVGAGI. V shed 0 bases and J shed 7 bases, with 13 bases lying between them.

V and J are TRBV7-2 and TRBJ2-1; 9 nucleotides line up with TRBD2. Trimming took 5 bases from V and 5 from J; bases not matched to a gene: 7. The CDR3 has 15 amino acids. Germline CDR1 and CDR2: SGHTA and FQGNSA. DNA of the CDR3: TGTGCCAGCAGCCCTCAGCGGGGGGCTCACAATGAGCAGTTCTTC. Amino acid sequence: CASSPQRGAHNEQFF.

In this sample, this clone turned up once. The chain has TRBV3-1 (or the pseudogene TRBV3-2) and TRBJ1-2; 10 positions match TRBD1. Germline V gene lookup returns CDR1 LGHDT and CDR2 YNNKEL (reference sequence). The CDR3 consists of 17 residues. Unmatched junction bases numbered 10, after V lost 0 bases and J lost 6 bases. The CDR3 here is CASSQDLGTGTGDGYTF. For the CDR3, the DNA is TGTGCCAGCAGCCAAGATCTTGGGACCGGGACAGGGGATGGCTACACCTTC.

This clone was seen just once. CDR3 sequence reads: CASSGGAETQYF. CDR3 DNA sequence: TGTGCCAGCAGTGGGGGGGCGGAGACCCAGTACTTC. The chain uses TRBV5-4 and TRBJ2-5, with D possibly being TRBD2 (7 bases). The CDR3 is made up of 12 amino acids. CDR1 and CDR2 (germline): SGHNT, YYREEE (reference sequence). Trimming took 5 bases from V and 5 from J, leaving 10 bases between them.

This clone was counted between two and nine times. The genes are TRBV5-5 and TRBJ1-4; 9 bases match TRBD1. V lost 2 bases and J lost 7; bases outside the gene matches: 6. The CDR3 runs to 15 residues. Germline CDR1 reads SGHKS; CDR2 reads YYEKEE (reference sequence). CDR3 protein: CASSFRTGEGEKLFF. CDR3 DNA: TGTGCCAGCAGCTTCCGGACAGGGGAGGGTGAAAAACTGTTTTTT. The complete variable domain, with remaining parts taken from reference TRBV5-5 and TRBJ1-4, reads DAGVTQSPTHLIKTRGQQVTLRCSPISGHKSVSWYQQVLGQGPQFIFQYYEKEERGRGNFPDRFSARQFPNYSSELNVNALLLGDSALYLCASSFRTGEGEKLFFGSGTQLSVL.

As for this clone: A much bigger clone sits one base away, suggesting this may be a read error. This sample also contains other DNA sequences that code for the same CDR3. This chain links TRBV6-1 with TRBJ1-5, with D tentatively TRBD1 (5 bases). The germline V gene has CDR1 MNHNS and CDR2 SASEGT. CDR3 length equals 15 residues. Trimming removed 2 bases from V and 7 bases from J, with 15 bases in between. As DNA, the CDR3 is TGTGCCAGCAGTGAACGACAAGGGGCAGGGCAGCCCCAGCATTTT. Protein sequence: CASSERQGAGQPQHF.

The J gene is TRBJ2-2, the V gene TRBV5-1, with 11 positions matching TRBD2. The germline CDR1 and CDR2 sequences are SGHRS and YFSETQ. The CDR3 covers 17 residues. The junction had 8 bases not matched to a gene; V was cut back by 2 bases and J by 5 bases. CDR3 amino acids: CASSFSLAGGWTGELFF. CDR3 bases: TGCGCCAGCAGCTTCAGCCTAGCGGGGGGTTGGACCGGGGAGCTGTTTTTT.

The sample holds a few counts of this clone. The chain couples TRBV2 to TRBJ1-5; D remains ambiguous. The CDR3 loop spans 13 amino acids. CDR1 and CDR2 from the germline V gene are SNHLY and FYNNEI. The ends were cut back, 4 bases at V and 4 bases at J, with 8 bases in the middle. The CDR3 spells CASSATGNQPQHF. For the CDR3, the DNA is TGTGCCAGCAGTGCTACGGGTAATCAGCCCCAGCATTTT. Full variable domain (missing parts from reference TRBV2 and TRBJ1-5): EPEVTQTPSHQVTQMGQEVILRCVPISNHLYFYWYRQILGQKVEFLVSFYNNEISEKSEIFDDQFSVERPDGSNFTLKIRSTKLEDSAMYFCASSATGNQPQHFGDGTRLSIL.

The chain uses TRBV7-9 and TRBJ1-6, with unresolved D. Germline CDR1 is SEHNR and CDR2 is FQNEAQ (reference sequence). V was trimmed by 3 bases and J by 0 bases, leaving 9 bases between them. This CDR3 region has 16 residues. CDR3 in DNA: TGTGCCAGCAGCTTCGACGGGAGCTCCTATAATTCACCCCTCCACTTT. Translating gives CASSFDGSSYNSPLHF.